This entry is about one TCR beta chain. The sample originates from a study of blood T cell repertoires in COVID-19. Whole-study context: The United States, Italy and Spain supplied acute and convalescent COVID-19 samples. T cells, B-cell-depleted T cells, or PBMCs provided the cDNA or gDNA that served as material.

Germline V gene lookup returns CDR1 SGHRS and CDR2 YFSETQ. This CDR3 comprises 15 residues. V lost 3 bases, J lost 2 bases, and 5 bases stayed unmatched. The authors' processing: Scientists estimated how many nucleated cells there were by amplifying reference gene primers. Clones were sequenced by immunoSEQ multiplex PCR, and TCRdb holds only the in-frame ones, with some missing. For V, J and clone size, that table is used; D and trimming come from the DNA. Of over 130,000 clones listed, roughly four fifths are singletons. The receptor was isolated from a human donor in a cohort sampled during active COVID-19. The chain combines TRBV5-1 with TRBJ1-1; TRBD1 matches at 9 bases. The sequenced sample consisted of peripheral blood. CDR3 DNA: TGCGCCAGCAGCTACGGACAGGGGCTCAACACTGAAGCTTTCTTT. It codes for CASSYGQGLNTEAFF.